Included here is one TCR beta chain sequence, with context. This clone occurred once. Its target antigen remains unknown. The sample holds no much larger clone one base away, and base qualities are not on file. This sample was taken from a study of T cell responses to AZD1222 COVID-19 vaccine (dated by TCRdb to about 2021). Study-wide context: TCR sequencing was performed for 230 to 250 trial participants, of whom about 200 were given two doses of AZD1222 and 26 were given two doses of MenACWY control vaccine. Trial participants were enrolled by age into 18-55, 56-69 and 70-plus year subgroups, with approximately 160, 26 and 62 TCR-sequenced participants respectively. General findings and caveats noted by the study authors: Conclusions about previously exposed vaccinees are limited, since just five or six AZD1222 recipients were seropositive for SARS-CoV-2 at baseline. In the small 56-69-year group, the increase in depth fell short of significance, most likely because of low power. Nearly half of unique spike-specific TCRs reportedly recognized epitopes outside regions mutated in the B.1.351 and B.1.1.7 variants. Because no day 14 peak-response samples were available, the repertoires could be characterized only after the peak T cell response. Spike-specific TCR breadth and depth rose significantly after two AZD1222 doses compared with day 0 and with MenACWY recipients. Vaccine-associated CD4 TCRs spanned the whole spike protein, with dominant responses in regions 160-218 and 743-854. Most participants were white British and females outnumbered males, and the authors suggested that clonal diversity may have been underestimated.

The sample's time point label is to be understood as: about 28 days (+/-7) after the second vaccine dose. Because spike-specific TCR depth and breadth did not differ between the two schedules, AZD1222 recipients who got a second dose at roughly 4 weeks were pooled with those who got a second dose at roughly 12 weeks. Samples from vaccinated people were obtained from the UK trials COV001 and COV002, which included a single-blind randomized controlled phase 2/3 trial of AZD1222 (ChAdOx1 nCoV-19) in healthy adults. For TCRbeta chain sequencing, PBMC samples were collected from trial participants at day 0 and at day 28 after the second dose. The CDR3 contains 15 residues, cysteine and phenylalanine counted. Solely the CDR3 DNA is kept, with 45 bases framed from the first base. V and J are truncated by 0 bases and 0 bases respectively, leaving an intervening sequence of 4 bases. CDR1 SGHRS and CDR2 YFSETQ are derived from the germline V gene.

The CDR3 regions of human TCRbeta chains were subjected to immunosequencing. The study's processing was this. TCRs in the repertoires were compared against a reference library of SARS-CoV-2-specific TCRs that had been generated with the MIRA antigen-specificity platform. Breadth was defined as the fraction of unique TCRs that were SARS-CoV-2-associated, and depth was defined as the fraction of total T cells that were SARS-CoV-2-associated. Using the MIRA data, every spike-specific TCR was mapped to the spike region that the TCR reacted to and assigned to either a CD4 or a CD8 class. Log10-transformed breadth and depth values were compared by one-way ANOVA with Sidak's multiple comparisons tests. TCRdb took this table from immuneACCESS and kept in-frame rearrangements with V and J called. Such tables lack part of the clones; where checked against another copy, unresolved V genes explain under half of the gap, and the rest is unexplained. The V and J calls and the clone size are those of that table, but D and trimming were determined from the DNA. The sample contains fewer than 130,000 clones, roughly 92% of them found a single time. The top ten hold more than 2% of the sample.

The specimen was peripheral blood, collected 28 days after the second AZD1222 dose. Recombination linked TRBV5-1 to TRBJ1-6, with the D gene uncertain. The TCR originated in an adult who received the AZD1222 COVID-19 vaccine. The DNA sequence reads TGCGCCAGCAGCTTGGAGAGCTCCTATAATTCACCCCTCCACTTT. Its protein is CASSLESSYNSPLHF. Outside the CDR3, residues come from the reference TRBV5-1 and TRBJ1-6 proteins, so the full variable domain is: KAGVTQTPRYLIKTRGQQVTLSCSPISGHRSVSWYQQTPGQGLQFLFEYFSETQRNKGNFPGRFSGRQFSNSRSEMNVSTLELGDSALYLCASSLESSYNSPLHFGNGTRLTVT.